This T cell receptor beta chain was documented in a study of OX40 agonist ivuxolimab in advanced cancers. Across the whole study: A diagnosis of hepatocellular carcinoma, melanoma, renal cell or head and neck cancer was present in dose-escalation patients.

V was pared by 5 bases and J by 0 bases, with 7 bases between. This CDR3 has 13 amino acids. The germline V gene has CDR1 SGHAT and CDR2 FQNNGV. Sequenced by immunoSEQ multiplex PCR; TCRdb stores in-frame clones only, minus some. The table lists about 70,000 clones, around 90% of them singletons. The sample consisted of CD4+ or CD8+ T cells sorted from blood, taken in a trial of the OX40 agonist ivuxolimab. This receptor was identified in an adult with an advanced solid tumor such as melanoma, head and neck, liver or kidney cancer. The V call is TRBV11-2, the J call TRBJ2-5; TRBD2 might be the D (5 bases). The CDR3 sequence: CASSRGYQETQYF. CDR3 nucleotides: TGTGCCAGCAGCCGGGGATACCAAGAGACCCAGTACTTC.